Presented here are 7 T cell receptor beta chains from one specimen sequenced in a study of CD8+ T cells in alopecia areata. As the sequencing template, cDNA was produced by extracting RNA and reverse transcribing it. Using immunoSEQ multiplex PCR, the repertoire was profiled, and TCRdb retains in-frame clones only, with some absent. The sample records approximately 150,000 clones, 55% being singletons. Sequencing was performed on CD4+ T cells sorted from blood. The receptors were sampled from a human donor in good health.

The chain uses TRBV30 and TRBJ1-2; D not resolved. Trimming shortened V by 7 bases and J by 2 bases, and 17 bases separated the two germline ends. From germline, CDR1 is GTSNPN and CDR2 SVGIG (reference sequence). This CDR3 is 14 amino acids long. The chain's CDR3 is CASHPDPRNYGYTF. DNA of the CDR3: TGTGCCTCCCACCCGGATCCTAGAAACTATGGCTACACCTTC.

This clone was counted a few times. The chain carries TRBV10-3 and TRBJ2-1; 8 bases line up with TRBD2. CDR1 is ENHRY, CDR2 SYGVKD, per germline. This CDR3 spans 16 amino acids. The ends lost 10 bases at V and 0 bases at J; junction bases unmatched: 11. CDR3 in amino acids: CATGGATRYSYNEQFF. For the CDR3, the DNA is TGTGCCACGGGGGGGGCGACCAGATACTCCTACAATGAGCAGTTCTTC.

This chain connects TRBV29-1 to TRBJ2-3, with D hard to call. The CDR3 loop spans 11 amino acids. The germline V and J ends were trimmed by 3 bases and 2 bases, with 3 bases remaining between them. Germline V gives CDR1 SQVTM, CDR2 ANQGSEA. For the CDR3, the DNA is TGCAGCGTTGACTTCACAGATACGCAGTATTTT. Its translation is CSVDFTDTQYF.

The chain couples TRBV7-8 to TRBJ2-3, with 9 nucleotides matching TRBD2. The CDR3 loop spans 15 amino acids. CDR1 is SGHVS and CDR2 is FQNEAQ in the germline V gene. The V segment lost 1 base and the J segment 3 bases; nucleotides outside the gene matches: 2. CDR3 sequence (DNA): TGTGCCAGCAGCTTAGTGGCGGGAGGGACAGATACGCAGTATTTT. Its protein is CASSLVAGGTDTQYF.

The chain has TRBV2 and TRBJ2-1; TRBD2 might be the D (5 bases). Trimming removed 7 bases at V and 9 bases at J, with 13 bases between. CDR3 length: 12 amino acids. Germline V gene sequence: CDR1 SNHLY, CDR2 FYNNEI. The CDR3 here is CASNEGLGEQFF. DNA of the CDR3: TGTGCCAGCAACGAGGGATTGGGTGAGCAGTTCTTC.

This sequence joins TRBV2 and TRBJ2-3; D may be TRBD2 (5 bases). Per germline, CDR1 SNHLY and CDR2 FYNNEI. V shed 7 bases and J shed 6 bases, with 20 bases lying between them. This CDR3 contains 15 residues. This chain's CDR3 is CASIERSPSSDTQYF. The CDR3 DNA is TGTGCCAGCATCGAGCGGTCCCCTAGCAGCGATACGCAGTATTTT.

The chain recombines TRBV5-6 with TRBJ2-2; possibly TRBD1 for D (5 bases). The CDR3 extends over 15 amino acids. V gave up 0 bases and J gave up 3 bases, with 9 bases separating them. Germline V CDR1 and CDR2: SGHDT, YYEEEE. The chain's CDR3 is CASSLVGRDTGELFF. CDR3 nucleotides: TGTGCCAGCAGCTTGGTGGGGCGCGACACCGGGGAGCTGTTTTTT.